The 25 T cell receptor beta chains below were found in one sample sequenced in a study of radiotherapy plus CTLA-4 blockade in lung cancer. TCRdb keeps only in-frame clones here, not all; method: immunoSEQ multiplex PCR. The repertoire holds roughly 75,000 clones, with under 85% as singletons. This sample comprised peripheral blood, obtained from a patient treated with radiotherapy plus ipilimumab. All receptors come from a human donor with non-small cell lung cancer who had stable disease on radiotherapy plus ipilimumab.

J is TRBJ2-5 and V is TRBV27, with 9 positions matching TRBD1. Germline V gene data show CDR1 as MNHEY and CDR2 as SMNVEV (reference sequence). After removal of 4 bases from V and 3 bases from J, the junction contained 6 bases not matched to a gene. This CDR3 is built from 15 residues. The CDR3 here is CASSYLGTGKETQYF. For the CDR3, the DNA is TGTGCCAGCAGTTACCTTGGGACAGGGAAAGAGACCCAGTACTTC.

Only a few counts were recorded for this clone. The rearrangement links TRBV19 to TRBJ2-5; D not certain. Trimming took 3 bases from V and 3 from J, leaving 8 bases between them. Germline V CDR1 and CDR2: LNHDA, SQIVND (reference sequence). This CDR3 is 13 amino acids long. CDR3 protein: CASSMVRKETQYF. The CDR3, as DNA: TGTGCCAGTAGTATGGTACGGAAAGAGACCCAGTACTTC.

The V call is TRBV7-6, the J call TRBJ2-3, with D uncertain. The V gene's germline CDR1 is SGHVS and CDR2 FNYEAQ. V lost 4 bases and J 2 bases, leaving 10 bases between the germline ends. The CDR3 has 14 amino acids. The CDR3: CASSYGRFTDTQYF. Written as DNA, the CDR3 is TGTGCCAGCAGCTACGGACGGTTCACAGATACGCAGTATTTT. Supplemented by reference TRBV7-6 and TRBJ2-3, the full variable domain reads GAGVSQSPRYKVTKRGQDVALRCDPISGHVSLYWYRQALGQGPEFLTYFNYEAQQDKSGLPNDRFSAERPEGSISTLTIQRTEQRDSAMYRCASSYGRFTDTQYFGPGTRLTVL.

V usage is TRBV2 and J usage is TRBJ2-3; 8 nucleotides line up with TRBD2. Germline V gene data show CDR1 as SNHLY and CDR2 as FYNNEI. V dropped 1 base and J dropped 2; count of bases not matched to a gene: 11. This CDR3 has 18 amino acids. In DNA form, the CDR3 reads TGTGCCAGCAGTGAAGAAGGAGGTCTAGCGGGCTTCACAGATACGCAGTATTTT. It yields the protein CASSEEGGLAGFTDTQYF.

The rearrangement uses TRBV2 and TRBJ2-2, with D maybe TRBD2 (5 bases). CDR3 size: 13 residues. Germline values: CDR1 SNHLY, CDR2 FYNNEI. The CDR3 sequence: CVADFPNTGELFF. The CDR3 DNA reads as TGTGTCGCGGACTTCCCGAACACCGGGGAGCTGTTTTTT.

This clone was observed a few times. This chain joins TRBV2 and TRBJ1-1, with D maybe TRBD1 (6 bases). Germline assignment: CDR1 SNHLY and CDR2 FYNNEI. This CDR3 comprises 14 residues. V gave up 7 bases and J gave up 1 base, with 13 bases separating them. CDR3 sequence (DNA): TGTGCCAGCACGGGGGCCGTGAGGAACACTGAAGCTTTCTTT. As protein: CASTGAVRNTEAFF.

The rearrangement uses TRBV2 and TRBJ1-2; no clear D gene. The CDR3 sequence is 14 residues long. Deletions cut 8 bases from V and 4 bases from J, with 17 bases between. From germline, CDR1 is SNHLY and CDR2 FYNNEI. CDR3 in DNA: TGTGCCAGCCTTGAAAGGGAGGGCAGCTATGGCTACACCTTC. This translates into CASLEREGSYGYTF.

The rearrangement links TRBV27 to TRBJ2-1; no definite D call. CDR3 length equals 13 residues. In germline, CDR1 is MNHEY, CDR2 SMNVEV (reference sequence). V was clipped by 3 bases and J by 3 bases, with 6 bases between them. CDR3 nucleotides: TGTGCCAGCAGTTTTGACGACTACAATGAGCAGTTCTTC. Protein: CASSFDDYNEQFF.

This clone came up once. This chain uses TRBV7-2 with TRBJ1-6; 8 nucleotides line up with TRBD1. Germline-derived CDR1 and CDR2 are SGHTA and FQGNSA. The V and J ends lost 1 base and 10 bases, in that order; junction bases with no gene match: 6. This CDR3 region has 15 residues. CDR3 amino acids: CASSLGTGSKSPLHF. DNA of the CDR3: TGTGCCAGCAGCTTAGGGACAGGGTCTAAGTCACCCCTCCACTTT.

The genes are TRBV7-2 and TRBJ2-1; D not resolved. The germline V and J ends were trimmed by 5 bases and 7 bases, with 15 bases remaining between them. Looked up from germline, CDR1 is SGHTA and CDR2 is FQGNSA. The CDR3 contains 14 residues. The CDR3, as DNA: TGTGCCAGCAGCAAAACTCGGGTGGGGAATGAGCAGTTCTTC. Residues: CASSKTRVGNEQFF.

The chain has TRBV11-3 and TRBJ2-3; D ambiguous. CDR3 size: 15 residues. With 5 bases removed from V and 0 bases from J, the gap between germline ends came to 12 bases. Germline V gene lookup returns CDR1 SGHNT and CDR2 YENEEA. CDR3 DNA sequence: TGTGCCAGCAGCCCCCGGCCTTCTAGCACAGATACGCAGTATTTT. Translated: CASSPRPSSTDTQYF.

V gene TRBV28 combines with J gene TRBJ1-1, with 7 bases identical to TRBD1. Trimming took 9 bases from V and 3 from J; bases not matched to a gene: 10. The CDR3 spans 14 residues. Germline lookup yields CDR1 MDHEN and CDR2 SYDVKM. The CDR3, as DNA: TGTGCCAGTAGACAGGGAAGTGTGTACACTGAAGCTTTCTTT. As protein: CASRQGSVYTEAFF.

The chain combines TRBV5-1 with TRBJ2-3; TRBD2 agrees at 7 bases. The CDR3 extends over 18 amino acids. Germline loops: CDR1 SGHRS, CDR2 YFSETQ. Losses at the gene ends were 2 bases for V and 6 bases for J; bases not matched to a gene: 18. CDR3 DNA sequence: TGCGCCAGCAGCTTAGGCGGGAGTGGGGGTGTTTGGCTGGATACGCAGTATTTT. This encodes CASSLGGSGGVWLDTQYF.

The J gene is TRBJ2-7, the V gene TRBV6-1; 8 nucleotides align to TRBD1. The CDR3 spans 13 residues. Germline V gives CDR1 MNHNS, CDR2 SASEGT. Trimming cost V 8 bases and J 3 bases; bases outside gene matches: 6. DNA of the CDR3: TGTGCCAGCGGGACAGGCCGGATCTACGAGCAGTACTTC. This codes for CASGTGRIYEQYF.

The V gene is TRBV29-1, the J gene TRBJ1-1; D is possibly TRBD1 (5 bases). The CDR3 totals 13 residues. Germline V lookup: CDR1 SQVTM, CDR2 ANQGSEA. The ends were cut back, 1 base at V and 5 bases at J, with 11 bases in the middle. The CDR3 DNA reads TGCAGCGTTGAAGCTATGGGGGGAACTGAAGCTTTCTTT. Translated: CSVEAMGGTEAFF. The full variable domain, in which reference TRBV29-1 and TRBJ1-1 provide the parts outside the CDR3, is SAVISQKPSRDICQRGTSLTIQCQVDSQVTMMFWYRQQPGQSLTLIATANQGSEATYESGFVIDKFPISRPNLTFSTLTVSNMSPEDSSIYLCSVEAMGGTEAFFGQGTRLTVV.

This clone was recorded once. The chain uses TRBV19 and TRBJ1-2; weak D call: TRBD1 (5 bases). Germline CDR1 is LNHDA and CDR2 is SQIVND (reference sequence). This CDR3 spans 15 amino acids. The ends were cut back, 6 bases at V and 0 bases at J, with 14 bases in the middle. CDR3 sequence: CASREDNRPNYGYTF. Written as DNA, the CDR3 is TGTGCCAGTAGGGAGGACAACCGTCCTAACTATGGCTACACCTTC.

The J gene is TRBJ2-3, the V gene TRBV5-1; tentatively, D is TRBD1 (5 bases). V lost 1 base and J 3 bases, leaving 9 bases between the germline ends. Germline V gene data show CDR1 as SGHRS and CDR2 as YFSETQ. This CDR3 comprises 14 residues. The CDR3 nucleotides are TGCGCCAGCAGCTTGAATCAGGGAACAGATACGCAGTATTTT. Translating gives CASSLNQGTDTQYF.

V is TRBV7-8 and J is TRBJ2-3; D is perhaps TRBD1 (6 bases). Germline V lookup: CDR1 SGHVS, CDR2 FQNEAQ. Trimming shortened V by 3 bases and J by 0 bases, and 16 bases separated the two germline ends. The CDR3 covers 17 residues. The CDR3 loop reads CASSFSIGGGSTDTQYF. The CDR3 DNA reads as TGTGCCAGCAGCTTTTCTATCGGTGGGGGCAGCACAGATACGCAGTATTTT.

The chain links TRBV5-1 to TRBJ2-7, with D tentatively TRBD1 (5 bases). Germline CDR1 reads SGHRS; CDR2 reads YFSETQ. The CDR3 covers 13 residues. V was trimmed by 1 base and J by 2 bases, leaving 7 bases between them. This CDR3 is CASSLLQAYEQYF. The DNA for the CDR3 is TGCGCCAGCAGCTTGTTACAGGCCTACGAGCAGTACTTC.

The chain employs TRBV10-3 and TRBJ2-6; the D gene is possibly TRBD2 (6 bases). Germline V gene lookup returns CDR1 ENHRY and CDR2 SYGVKD. Deletions cut 3 bases from V and 0 bases from J, with 12 bases between. There are 17 residues in the CDR3. The CDR3 spells CAISEGGTSSGANVLTF. The CDR3 nucleotides are TGTGCCATCAGTGAAGGCGGGACGAGCTCTGGGGCCAACGTCCTGACTTTC.

This rearrangement joins TRBV13 to TRBJ2-7, with D tentatively TRBD1 (5 bases). This CDR3 spans 15 amino acids. Germline CDR1 is PRHDT and CDR2 is FYEKMQ (reference sequence). V lost 5 bases and J 3 bases, leaving 17 bases between the germline ends. The DNA of the CDR3 is TGTGCCAGCAGCCAACGTCAAGGGGCCGGCTACGAGCAGTACTTC. Amino acids: CASSQRQGAGYEQYF.

For this clone: The sample holds other DNA sequences that translate to the same CDR3. The chain couples TRBV7-9 to TRBJ2-7, with TRBD2 matching 11 bases. This CDR3 region has 15 residues. The J segment lost 1 base and the V segment lost 2 bases, leaving 1 base of the junction unmatched. Germline assignment: CDR1 SEHNR and CDR2 FQNEAQ (reference sequence). Here the CDR3 reads CASSLPSGGSYEQYF. CDR3 bases: TGTGCCAGCAGCTTACCTAGCGGGGGGTCCTACGAGCAGTACTTC.

The gene calls are TRBV5-6 and TRBJ2-1; 8 bases match TRBD2. Unmatched junction bases numbered 2, after V lost 0 bases and J lost 9 bases. The germline CDR1 and CDR2 sequences are SGHDT and YYEEEE. The CDR3 consists of 13 residues. This CDR3 is CASSLDTSGEQFF. In DNA, the CDR3 is TGTGCCAGCAGCTTGGATACTAGCGGTGAGCAGTTCTTC.

V is TRBV9 and J is TRBJ1-2; the D is unclear. This CDR3 is 15 amino acids long. Germline-derived CDR1 and CDR2 are SGDLS and YYNGEE. V lost 4 bases, J lost 6 bases, and 19 bases lay in between. CDR3 sequence: CASSPGNPTKDGYTF. CDR3 coding DNA: TGTGCCAGCAGCCCAGGCAACCCTACCAAGGATGGCTACACCTTC.

V is TRBV9 and J is TRBJ1-4; 8 bases fit TRBD1. CDR1 is SGDLS, CDR2 YYNGEE, per germline. V was clipped by 3 bases and J by 6 bases; unmatched bases: 10. The CDR3 is 16 residues long. In DNA form, the CDR3 reads TGTGCCAGCAGCGCAAACCTCCCGACAGGGGATGAAAAACTGTTTTTT. This gives the protein CASSANLPTGDEKLFF.